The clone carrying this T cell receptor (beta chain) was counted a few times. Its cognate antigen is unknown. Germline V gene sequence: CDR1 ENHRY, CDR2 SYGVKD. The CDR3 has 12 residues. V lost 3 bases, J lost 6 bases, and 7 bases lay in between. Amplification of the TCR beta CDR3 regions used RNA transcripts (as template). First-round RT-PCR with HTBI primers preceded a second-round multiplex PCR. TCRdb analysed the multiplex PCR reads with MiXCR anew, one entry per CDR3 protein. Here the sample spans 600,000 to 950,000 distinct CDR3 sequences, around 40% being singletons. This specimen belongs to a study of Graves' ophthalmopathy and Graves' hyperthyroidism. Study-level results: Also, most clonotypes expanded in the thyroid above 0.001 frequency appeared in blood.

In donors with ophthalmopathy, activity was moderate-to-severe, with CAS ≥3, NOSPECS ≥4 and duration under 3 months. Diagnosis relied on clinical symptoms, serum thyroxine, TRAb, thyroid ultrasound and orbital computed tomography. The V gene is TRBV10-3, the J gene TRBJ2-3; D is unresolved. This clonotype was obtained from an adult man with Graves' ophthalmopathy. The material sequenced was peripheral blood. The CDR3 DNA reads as TGTGCCATCAGTGAAATTGGGGATACGCAGTATTTT. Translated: CAISEIGDTQYF.